These 2 T cell receptor beta chains were sequenced from one sample in a study of blood T cell repertoires in COVID-19. Generated by immunoSEQ multiplex PCR, the TCRdb table keeps only in-frame clones and is missing some. The table records approximately 130,000 clones, around four fifths of them present only once. Sequenced input: peripheral blood. All receptors come from a man between 35 and 55 years old with active or convalescent COVID-19.

This clone showed up just a few times. The chain has TRBV5-1 and TRBJ2-6, with 8 bases identical to TRBD1. V shed 2 bases and J 4 bases; nucleotides not matched to a gene: 5. Germline lookup yields CDR1 SGHRS and CDR2 YFSETQ. The CDR3 loop spans 16 amino acids. The CDR3 loop reads CASSFLTGAGANVLTF. CDR3 bases: TGCGCCAGCAGCTTCCTGACAGGGGCCGGGGCCAACGTCCTGACTTTC.

This chain joins TRBV7-2 and TRBJ2-3; unclear D gene. V was shortened by 3 bases and J by 6 bases, with 10 bases between the two germline ends. The CDR3 is made up of 13 amino acids. Looked up from germline, CDR1 is SGHTA and CDR2 is FQGNSA. DNA for the CDR3: TGTGCCAGCAGCTTTAATATACGGGATACGCAGTATTTT. Amino acid sequence: CASSFNIRDTQYF.